These 29 T cell receptor beta chains originate from one sample sequenced in a study of blood T cell repertoires in COVID-19. The assay was immunoSEQ multiplex PCR, and TCRdb's table has in-frame clones only and misses some. The sample shows about 110,000 clones, over 60% of them seen only once. The material sequenced was peripheral blood. The receptors derive from a man between 65 and 79 years old with acute or convalescent COVID-19.

V is TRBV5-1 and J is TRBJ1-1, with 8 bases aligning to TRBD1. Germline CDR1 SGHRS, CDR2 YFSETQ. The junction had 7 bases not matched to a gene; V was cut back by 4 bases and J by 2 bases. CDR3 size: 15 residues. The DNA for the CDR3 is TGCGCCAGCAGCCCTGGACAGGGCGGTAACACTGAAGCTTTCTTT. This sequence encodes CASSPGQGGNTEAFF.

The chain is built from TRBV6-2 or TRBV6-3 and TRBJ1-5, with 7 nucleotides matching TRBD1. The CDR3 runs 17 residues. CDR1 and CDR2 (germline): MNHEY, SVGEGT. With 3 bases clipped from V and 0 bases from J, the junction kept 8 bases outside the gene matches. CDR3: CASSYAHRGGSNQPQHF. The CDR3 DNA is TGTGCCAGCAGTTATGCGCACAGGGGAGGTAGCAATCAGCCCCAGCATTTT.

The chain combines TRBV3-1 (or the pseudogene TRBV3-2) with TRBJ1-4, with a tentative D call TRBD1 (5 bases). CDR1 LGHDT and CDR2 YNNKEL come from the germline V gene (reference sequence). Trimming cost V 6 bases and J 8 bases, with 16 bases left between them. This CDR3 is built from 14 residues. The CDR3 DNA follows: TGTGCCAGCAGTAACGGGGGGGAGGAAGAAAAACTGTTTTTT. It is translated as CASSNGGEEEKLFF.

For this clone: Compared with germline, one end of the junction differs, possibly owing to a read error. The gene calls are TRBV11-3 and TRBJ2-7; tentative D call: TRBD1 (6 bases). This CDR3 is 13 amino acids long. Germline lookup yields CDR1 SGHNT and CDR2 YENEEA. The CDR3 protein is CASSLDPRTDPTF. In DNA form, the CDR3 reads TGTGCCAGCAGCCTAGACCCGCGGACAGATCCCACCTTC.

The J gene is TRBJ1-6, the V gene TRBV19; no reliable D call. The CDR3 is 14 residues long. Trimming shortened V by 8 bases and J by 0 bases, and 8 bases separated the two germline ends. Per the germline V gene, CDR1 is LNHDA and CDR2 is SQIVND (reference sequence). The CDR3 region is CASHPSSYNSPLHF. The CDR3 nucleotides read TGTGCCAGTCACCCGAGCTCCTATAATTCACCCCTCCACTTT.

This chain links TRBV4-1 with TRBJ2-6; TRBD1 aligns across 7 bases. Trimming removed 6 bases from V and 2 bases from J; junction bases left unmatched: 13. Germline V lookup: CDR1 MGHRA, CDR2 YSYEKL. The CDR3 extends over 18 amino acids. The CDR3 DNA reads as TGCGCCAGCAGGCGAGAGGGGACAGCCTTGACTGGGGCCAACGTCCTGACTTTC. Translating it yields CASRREGTALTGANVLTF.

The chain joins TRBV5-1 to TRBJ2-7, with D maybe TRBD1 (5 bases). The CDR3 is 16 residues long. V was clipped by 2 bases and J by 0 bases, with 15 bases between them. Germline V gene lookup returns CDR1 SGHRS and CDR2 YFSETQ. Here the CDR3 reads CASSLGASRLSYEQYF. The DNA for the CDR3 is TGCGCCAGCAGCTTAGGGGCTTCCAGGCTCTCCTACGAGCAGTACTTC.

The rearrangement uses TRBV7-2 and TRBJ1-6, with TRBD1 as a possible D gene (6 bases). The length of the CDR3 is 15 residues. Looked up from germline, CDR1 is SGHTA and CDR2 is FQGNSA. V was pared by 5 bases and J by 8 bases, with 16 bases between. In DNA form, the CDR3 reads TGTGCCAGCAGCCCTACCACAGGGTCCCATTCACCCCTCCACTTT. Its protein is CASSPTTGSHSPLHF.

The V and J genes are TRBV6-6 and TRBJ2-7, with 12 bases identical to TRBD1. The CDR3 extends over 16 amino acids. The J segment lost 5 bases and the V segment lost 5 bases, leaving 10 bases of the junction unmatched. CDR1 is MNHNY, CDR2 SVGAGI, per germline (reference sequence). CDR3 amino acids: CASSPRSGQGAHEQYF. CDR3 coding DNA: TGTGCCAGCAGTCCCAGGTCGGGACAGGGGGCCCACGAGCAGTACTTC.

This clone was seen a single time. The V call is TRBV9, the J call TRBJ2-5; possibly TRBD1 for D (5 bases). CDR1 is SGDLS, CDR2 YYNGEE, per germline. The V gene lost 0 bases and the J gene lost 7 bases, with 13 bases spanning the gap. CDR3 length: 14 amino acids. The CDR3 spells CASSVVRAGMTQYF. The CDR3 DNA reads as TGTGCCAGCAGCGTAGTCCGGGCAGGGATGACCCAGTACTTC.

In its sample, this clone was seen once. V and J are TRBV11-2 and TRBJ1-1; 8 positions agree with TRBD1. The junction had 5 bases not matched to a gene; V was cut back by 4 bases and J by 4 bases. The CDR3 contains 14 residues. The germline V gene has CDR1 SGHAT and CDR2 FQNNGV. CDR3 loop: CASSSQQGVTEAFF. DNA of the CDR3: TGTGCCAGCAGCTCACAACAGGGGGTCACTGAAGCTTTCTTT.

In its sample, this clone was seen a few times. This sequence joins TRBV7-9 and TRBJ1-2, with a possible D match to TRBD1 (5 bases). The CDR3 extends over 13 amino acids. In germline, CDR1 is SEHNR, CDR2 FQNEAQ (reference sequence). The V gene lost 10 bases and the J gene lost 6 bases, with 18 bases spanning the gap. The CDR3: CATQVRRGDGYTF. The CDR3 DNA reads as TGTGCCACCCAAGTCCGTAGGGGTGATGGCTACACCTTC.

The rearrangement links TRBV25-1 to TRBJ1-6, with a possible D match to TRBD1 (5 bases). This CDR3 contains 12 residues. CDR1 MGHDK and CDR2 SYGVNS come from the germline V gene. Trimming removed 8 bases from V and 10 bases from J, with 12 bases in between. The CDR3 here is CASHAGTSPLHF. The DNA of the CDR3 is TGTGCCAGCCATGCGGGGACCTCACCCCTCCACTTT.

This clone was seen a few times. V is TRBV2 and J is TRBJ1-5, with 10 bases aligning to TRBD1. The CDR3 runs 15 residues. Germline CDR1 reads SNHLY; CDR2 reads FYNNEI. The junction had 9 bases not matched to a gene; V was cut back by 10 bases and J by 3 bases. The DNA of the CDR3 is TGTGCCACCCGCCGGACAGGGGGGTTCAATCAGCCCCAGCATTTT. Translating gives CATRRTGGFNQPQHF.

This clone was seen a single time. The chain is built from TRBV5-4 and TRBJ2-7; perhaps TRBD1 as D (6 bases). The CDR3 loop spans 13 amino acids. The V and J ends lost 4 bases and 5 bases respectively, with 13 bases between them. Germline V gives CDR1 SGHNT, CDR2 YYREEE (reference sequence). CDR3 sequence reads: CASSPDRTHEQYF. CDR3 nucleotide sequence: TGTGCCAGCAGCCCCGACAGGACCCACGAGCAGTACTTC.

The V gene is TRBV6-5, the J gene TRBJ1-5; 9 bases line up with TRBD1. This CDR3 is 14 amino acids long. CDR1 is MNHEY, CDR2 SVGAGI, per germline. The junction had 4 bases not matched to a gene; V was cut back by 6 bases and J by 4 bases. In nucleotides, the CDR3 is TGTGCCAGCAGGGACAGGGGAACTAATCAGCCCCAGCATTTT. Translation gives CASRDRGTNQPQHF.

In nucleotides, the CDR3 is TGTGCCAGCAGCCCGCCTAGCGGGGATTACACCGGGGAGCTGTTTTTT. This gives the protein CASSPPSGDYTGELFF. This rearrangement joins TRBV6-6 to TRBJ2-2, with TRBD2 identical over 9 bases. J lost 3 bases, V lost 6 bases, and 8 bases had no gene match. Germline V gene data show CDR1 as MNHNY and CDR2 as SVGAGI (reference sequence). The CDR3 has 16 residues.

CDR3 loop: CASSVKETGELFF. The CDR3 nucleotides are TGTGCCAGCAGCGTAAAGGAGACCGGGGAGCTGTTTTTT. This chain connects TRBV9 to TRBJ2-2; no clear D gene. The germline CDR1 and CDR2 sequences are SGDLS and YYNGEE. The CDR3 has 13 residues. V gave up 1 base and J gave up 5 bases, with 6 bases separating them.

The genes are TRBV6-5 and TRBJ2-3; tentative D call: TRBD1 (5 bases). Trimming cost V 4 bases and J 1 base, with 15 bases left between them. Germline lookup yields CDR1 MNHEY and CDR2 SVGAGI. The CDR3 has 16 amino acids. This chain's CDR3 is CASSSTTESGTDTQYF. Written as DNA, the CDR3 is TGTGCCAGCAGTTCGACGACAGAATCCGGCACAGATACGCAGTATTTT.

The chain employs TRBV3-1 (or the pseudogene TRBV3-2) and TRBJ1-2; the D is unclear. Germline CDR1 LGHDT, CDR2 YNNKEL (reference sequence). The CDR3 spans 12 residues. V lost 1 base, J lost 7 bases, and 7 bases lay in between. CDR3 in DNA: TGTGCCAGCAGCCAAGGCAGCGTTGGCTACACCTTC. Amino acids: CASSQGSVGYTF.

This rearrangement joins TRBV4-2 to TRBJ1-2; D remains unclear. The CDR3 has 15 residues. The ends were cut back, 0 bases at V and 1 base at J, with 9 bases in the middle. CDR1 and CDR2 (germline): LGHNA, YNFKEQ. Written as DNA, the CDR3 is TGTGCCAGCAGCCAAGAGTCAGTTATTAACTATGGCTACACCTTC. It specifies CASSQESVINYGYTF.

The DNA of the CDR3 is TGTGCCAGTAGTATAGCCCCAATTAATGAGCAGTTCTTC. Its translation: CASSIAPINEQFF. The rearrangement joins TRBV19 to TRBJ2-1; D unresolved. The V gene lost 1 base and the J gene lost 7 bases, with 8 bases spanning the gap. The CDR3 consists of 13 residues. Germline CDR1 is LNHDA and CDR2 is SQIVND (reference sequence).

CDR3 sequence (DNA): TGTGCCAGCAGTGGGGCCTTCTCTGGAAACACCATATATTTT. This gives the protein CASSGAFSGNTIYF. The chain has TRBV6-2 or TRBV6-3 and TRBJ1-3, with D maybe TRBD1 (5 bases). The CDR3 is 14 amino acids. Per germline, CDR1 MNHEY and CDR2 SVGEGT. Trimming left V 5 bases short and J 0 bases short, with 8 bases between.

This clone was seen a handful of times. The chain is built from TRBV19 and TRBJ1-6; possibly TRBD1 for D (6 bases). Germline-derived CDR1 and CDR2 are LNHDA and SQIVND (reference sequence). This CDR3 comprises 15 residues. V lost 3 bases to trimming and J lost 7 bases, with 13 bases between them. The CDR3 sequence is CASSIEVQGNSPLHF. DNA of the CDR3: TGTGCCAGTAGTATTGAGGTACAGGGAAATTCACCCCTCCACTTT.

V gene TRBV7-3 combines with J gene TRBJ1-2, with a possible D match to TRBD1 (5 bases). CDR3 length equals 13 residues. Germline CDR1 is SGHTA and CDR2 is FQGTGA. V was clipped by 4 bases and J by 7 bases, with 13 bases between them. In DNA form, the CDR3 reads TGTGCCAGCAGCTCGCAGGGAGGCGGTGGCTACACCTTC. Protein product: CASSSQGGGGYTF.

The chain has TRBV5-1 and TRBJ2-1; the match to TRBD1 covers 8 bases. Trimming cost V 2 bases and J 8 bases; bases outside gene matches: 6. The CDR3 sequence is 14 residues long. Germline V gene lookup returns CDR1 SGHRS and CDR2 YFSETQ. The CDR3 DNA reads TGCGCCAGCAGCTTTGGACAGGGTGGTGATGAGCAGTTCTTC. Translating it yields CASSFGQGGDEQFF.

The chain is built from TRBV2 and TRBJ2-7; 8 bases align to TRBD1. The CDR3 runs 15 residues. The germline gives CDR1 SNHLY, CDR2 FYNNEI. The V and J ends lost 7 bases and 5 bases, in that order; junction bases with no gene match: 13. The CDR3 nucleotides read TGTGCCAGCATGGCAACAGGGGGAGTGGTCGACGAGCAGTACTTC. As protein: CASMATGGVVDEQYF. The full variable domain, rest sourced from reference TRBV2 and TRBJ2-7, is EPEVTQTPSHQVTQMGQEVILRCVPISNHLYFYWYRQILGQKVEFLVSFYNNEISEKSEIFDDQFSVERPDGSNFTLKIRSTKLEDSAMYFCASMATGGVVDEQYFGPGTRLTVT.

This clone is a singleton in its sample. The chain joins TRBV6-5 to TRBJ1-1, with D unresolved. The CDR3 contains 14 residues. The germline V and J ends were trimmed by 0 bases and 1 base, with 6 bases remaining between them. Germline loops: CDR1 MNHEY, CDR2 SVGAGI. The DNA of the CDR3 is TGTGCCAGCAGTTACTCGACGGGGAACACTGAAGCTTTCTTT. Its protein product is CASSYSTGNTEAFF.

This rearrangement joins TRBV15 to TRBJ1-2, with D unclear. V gave up 0 bases and J gave up 8 bases, with 13 bases separating them. The germline gives CDR1 LNHNV, CDR2 YYDKDF (reference sequence). The CDR3 sequence is 14 residues long. In DNA, the CDR3 is TGTGCCACCAGCAGAGATTCTGAGTTGGGCGGCTACACCTTC. As protein: CATSRDSELGGYTF.